Shown below are 18 T cell receptor beta chains from a single sample sequenced in a study of blood T cell repertoires in COVID-19. Profiled with immunoSEQ multiplex PCR; TCRdb holds only in-frame clones, not every one. The sample carries fewer than 70,000 clones, 84% recorded once. The sequenced sample was peripheral blood. The source is a woman in her sixties or seventies with acute or convalescent COVID-19.

The V and J genes are TRBV7-9 and TRBJ1-4, with 8 bases aligning to TRBD1. V lost 5 bases to trimming and J lost 7 bases; unmatched junction nucleotides: 12. This CDR3 is 16 amino acids long. The germline CDR1 and CDR2 sequences are SEHNR and FQNEAQ (reference sequence). The CDR3 DNA reads TGTGCCAGCAGCCCCGGGGTGGCAGGGGGCGGTGAAAAACTGTTTTTT. Its translation: CASSPGVAGGGEKLFF. The whole variable domain, remainder taken from reference TRBV7-9 and TRBJ1-4, is DTGVSQNPRHKITKRGQNVTFRCDPISEHNRLYWYRQTLGQGPEFLTYFQNEAQLEKSRLLSDRFSAERPKGSFSTLEIQRTEQGDSAMYLCASSPGVAGGGEKLFFGSGTQLSVL.

This clone was seen a handful of times. V gene TRBV2 combines with J gene TRBJ2-3; 10 nucleotides agree with TRBD1. From germline, CDR1 is SNHLY and CDR2 FYNNEI. This CDR3 has 15 residues. After removal of 7 bases from V and 6 bases from J, the junction contained 10 bases not matched to a gene. CDR3 sequence (DNA): TGTGCCAGCACGGTTGACAGGGGGCCCGCGGATACGCAGTATTTT. The encoded protein is CASTVDRGPADTQYF.

This clone has more than one count but fewer than ten. The chain joins TRBV14 to TRBJ2-7; D might be TRBD1 (5 bases). The CDR3 runs to 12 residues. The germline CDR1 and CDR2 sequences are SGHDN and FVKESK. V dropped 2 bases and J dropped 5 bases, with 7 bases sitting between them. For the CDR3, the DNA is TGTGCCAGCAGCCAACAGGGTCACGAGCAGTACTTC. Protein product: CASSQQGHEQYF.

The rearrangement uses TRBV11-2 and TRBJ1-6; unclear D gene. The V end lost 1 base, the J end lost 6 bases, and 10 bases lay between the germline ends. There are 15 residues in the CDR3. Germline-derived CDR1 and CDR2 are SGHAT and FQNNGV. The CDR3 here is CASSLALSPNSPLHF. DNA of the CDR3: TGTGCCAGCAGCTTAGCTCTCTCCCCTAATTCACCCCTCCACTTT.

This chain links TRBV11-2 with TRBJ1-1; D ambiguous. CDR1 and CDR2 (germline): SGHAT, FQNNGV. V gave up 5 bases and J gave up 1 base, with 8 bases separating them. The CDR3 is made up of 13 amino acids. The CDR3 DNA reads as TGTGCCAGCAGCAACTCAAGGAACACTGAAGCTTTCTTT. Translated, it gives CASSNSRNTEAFF.

DNA for the CDR3: TGTGCCAGCAGTTTATTCACAGGGATAGGCACTGAAGCTTTCTTT. This gives the protein CASSLFTGIGTEAFF. The chain combines TRBV6-5 with TRBJ1-1; maybe TRBD1 (6 bases). Trimming took off 4 bases at V and 4 bases at J, with 16 bases between the two ends. Germline assignment: CDR1 MNHEY and CDR2 SVGAGI. The CDR3 sequence is 15 residues long.

The genes are TRBV5-1 and TRBJ2-6, with 7 bases matching TRBD1. From germline, CDR1 is SGHRS and CDR2 YFSETQ. The CDR3 is 16 residues long. V trimming: 6 bases; J trimming: 0 bases; junction bases outside the gene matches: 6. Written as DNA, the CDR3 is TGCGCCAGCACCCCACAGGGGCGCTCTGGGGCCAACGTCCTGACTTTC. It yields the protein CASTPQGRSGANVLTF.

The J gene is TRBJ1-2, the V gene TRBV2; 11 nucleotides match TRBD1. V lost 6 bases, J lost 4 bases, and 1 base stayed unmatched. The CDR3 length is 13 residues. Germline V gene sequence: CDR1 SNHLY, CDR2 FYNNEI. The CDR3 is CASRGTGGYGYTF. In DNA, the CDR3 is TGTGCCAGCAGGGGGACAGGGGGCTATGGCTACACCTTC.

The CDR3 DNA reads as TGTGCCAGCAGCCAACACAGGACCTCCTACGAGCAGTACTTC. This gives the protein CASSQHRTSYEQYF. This sequence joins TRBV16 and TRBJ2-7, with D perhaps TRBD1 (5 bases). The CDR3 covers 14 residues. V was trimmed by 2 bases and J by 0 bases, leaving 8 bases between them. The germline gives CDR1 KGHSY, CDR2 FQNENV.

The rearrangement links TRBV18 to TRBJ2-3, with TRBD2 matching 8 bases. Germline V gene sequence: CDR1 KGHSH, CDR2 LQKENI. The CDR3 sequence is 15 residues long. Trimming cost V 4 bases and J 2 bases; bases outside gene matches: 5. The CDR3 nucleotides read TGTGCCAGCTCACATGCGGGGGGAACCACAGATACGCAGTATTTT. Translation: CASSHAGGTTDTQYF.

In regard to this clone: Other DNA sequences in this specimen translate into the identical CDR3. The chain couples TRBV5-6 to TRBJ2-3; D is ambiguous. V was trimmed by 3 bases and J by 3 bases, leaving 2 bases between them. The germline V gene has CDR1 SGHDT and CDR2 YYEEEE. The length of the CDR3 is 11 residues. The CDR3 loop is CASSSTDTQYF. The CDR3, as DNA: TGTGCCAGCAGCTCTACAGATACGCAGTATTTT.

This clone has more than one count but fewer than ten. This sequence joins TRBV7-9 and TRBJ1-1, with 10 bases fitting TRBD1. The CDR3 consists of 15 residues. The trim removed 5 bases at V and 2 bases at J, leaving 5 bases unmatched. Germline V lookup: CDR1 SEHNR, CDR2 FQNEAQ (reference sequence). DNA for the CDR3: TGTGCCAGCAGCCTTGACAGGGGGCGAAACACTGAAGCTTTCTTT. It encodes CASSLDRGRNTEAFF.

The chain is built from TRBV24-1 and TRBJ2-2; possibly TRBD2 for D (6 bases). The CDR3 runs 13 residues. Between the trimmed V and J ends, which lost 5 bases and 5 bases, there was a span of 8 bases. The germline V gene has CDR1 KGHDR and CDR2 SFDVKD. CDR3 DNA sequence: TGTGCCACCAGTGCCGCGGGGACCGGGGAGCTGTTTTTT. Protein: CATSAAGTGELFF.

The rearrangement links TRBV19 to TRBJ1-2; D is unresolved. V gave up 6 bases and J gave up 8 bases, with 22 bases separating them. The CDR3 is 15 residues long. CDR1 LNHDA and CDR2 SQIVND come from the germline V gene (reference sequence). The CDR3 DNA follows: TGTGCCAGTAGAAAGCCGTTCACAGCTTCCGAGGGCTACACCTTC. Translating gives CASRKPFTASEGYTF.

The DNA of the CDR3 is TGCGCCAGCAGGAAAACTAGCGGGGGTATTCAGGAGACCCAGTACTTC. It specifies CASRKTSGGIQETQYF. The chain employs TRBV5-1 and TRBJ2-5, with 11 bases identical to TRBD2. Germline CDR1 and CDR2: SGHRS and YFSETQ. After removal of 5 bases from V and 5 bases from J, the junction contained 11 bases not matched to a gene. The CDR3 totals 16 residues.

The chain joins TRBV12-5 to TRBJ2-2; D is possibly TRBD2 (5 bases). The CDR3 covers 13 residues. CDR1 LGHNT and CDR2 FRNRAP come from the germline V gene. The germline V and J ends were trimmed by 8 bases and 3 bases, with 10 bases remaining between them. CDR3 nucleotide sequence: TGTGCTAGTAGGCGGGCTTACACCGGGGAGCTGTTTTTT. This translates into CASRRAYTGELFF.

This clone was seen only a few times. This chain joins TRBV7-2 and TRBJ2-4, with D possibly being TRBD1 (5 bases). V was shortened by 6 bases and J by 5 bases, with 17 bases between the two germline ends. The V gene's germline CDR1 is SGHTA and CDR2 FQGNSA. The CDR3 has 15 residues. The DNA for the CDR3 is TGTGCCAGCAGTCTTAGGGCAGGGTCAGAAAACATTCAGTACTTC. Amino acid sequence: CASSLRAGSENIQYF.

The J gene is TRBJ1-1, the V gene TRBV19; tentative D call: TRBD1 (6 bases). Germline V CDR1 and CDR2: LNHDA, SQIVND (reference sequence). Deletions cut 4 bases from V and 5 bases from J, with 14 bases between. CDR3 size: 14 residues. This CDR3 is CASSNPGVRTEAFF. In nucleotides, the CDR3 is TGTGCCAGTAGTAACCCAGGGGTTCGGACTGAAGCTTTCTTT.